Sequencing of this T cell receptor beta chain was carried out in a study of blood T cell repertoires in COVID-19. Symptom resolution, clearance, or two negative PCRs marked the recovered donors of Cohort 3. V shed 1 base, J shed 3 bases, and the junction held 9 bases outside the gene matches. This CDR3 has 17 amino acids. From germline, CDR1 is SGHVS and CDR2 FNYEAQ. Sequenced by immunoSEQ multiplex PCR; TCRdb stores in-frame clones only, minus some. This repertoire shows about 180,000 clones, more than 80% found once; its top ten account for 5% to 7.5%. The sequence was collected from a man aged 35 to 55 who had recovered from COVID-19. Sequenced: PBMCs or T cells enriched from blood (not recorded which). This chain uses TRBV7-6 with TRBJ2-7, with 10 bases that match TRBD1. The CDR3 sequence is CASSLGLGQGRNYEQYF. The CDR3 bases are TGTGCCAGCAGCTTAGGTCTGGGACAGGGGAGAAACTACGAGCAGTACTTC.